A selection of T cell receptor beta chains follows, all from one sample in a study of cytomegalovirus exposure and HLA in healthy donors. Produced via immunoSEQ multiplex PCR; TCRdb's table is partial and in-frame only. Altogether roughly 200,000 clones are present, approximately 80% being singletons, with the ten largest covering approximately 14%. The specimen sequenced was PBMCs. The receptors here all came from a woman in her thirties in good health and CMV-seropositive. Both conserved end residues are part of each CDR3. A D gene is named only where the DNA matches it firmly. Size values are once, few and many counts, or a class for expanded clones, and some rows have none.

CDR3aa: CASSWDRAYTDTQYF
abundance: NA
d_gene: TRBD1
j_gene: TRBJ2-3
v_gene: TRBV5-1

CDR3aa: CASCRTGTSGETQYF
abundance: NA
d_gene: TRBD2
j_gene: TRBJ2-5
v_gene: TRBV7-8

CDR3aa: CASSSGLAGGYNEQFF
abundance: NA
d_gene: TRBD2
j_gene: TRBJ2-1
v_gene: TRBV28

CDR3aa: CASSVGGRAWADTQYF
abundance: few
d_gene: TRBD2
j_gene: TRBJ2-3
v_gene: TRBV9

CDR3aa: CAISELFESTNEQFF
abundance: NA
d_gene: NA
j_gene: TRBJ2-1
v_gene: TRBV10-3

CDR3aa: CAIRRGGSYEQYF
abundance: NA
d_gene: NA
j_gene: TRBJ2-7
v_gene: TRBV10-3

CDR3aa: CASSPTGGPYEQYF
abundance: NA
d_gene: TRBD1
j_gene: TRBJ2-7
v_gene: TRBV7-6

CDR3aa: CASTLSAGSPYEQYF
abundance: NA
d_gene: NA
j_gene: TRBJ2-7
v_gene: TRBV28

CDR3aa: CASSEDIVWIQPQHF
abundance: NA
d_gene: NA
j_gene: TRBJ1-5
v_gene: TRBV2

CDR3aa: CASSLAGRGRTYF
abundance: NA
d_gene: TRBD2
j_gene: TRBJ2-7
v_gene: TRBV5-6

CDR3aa: CASSKQGLHF
abundance: NA
d_gene: TRBD1
j_gene: TRBJ1-6
v_gene: TRBV23-1

CDR3aa: CASSHPGTGVTYEQYF
abundance: NA
d_gene: TRBD1
j_gene: TRBJ2-7
v_gene: TRBV4-2

CDR3aa: CASSGTWANTEAFF
abundance: NA
d_gene: NA
j_gene: TRBJ1-1
v_gene: TRBV6-1

CDR3aa: CASSLARGGYSNQPQHF
abundance: NA
d_gene: NA
j_gene: TRBJ1-5
v_gene: TRBV7-2

CDR3aa: CASSVDMDRDGNEQFF
abundance: NA
d_gene: TRBD1
j_gene: TRBJ2-1
v_gene: TRBV9

CDR3aa: CASSSGQFNQPQHF
abundance: NA
d_gene: NA
j_gene: TRBJ1-5
v_gene: TRBV7-9

CDR3aa: CASSARSGTSNTGELFF
abundance: NA
d_gene: TRBD2
j_gene: TRBJ2-2
v_gene: TRBV6-4

CDR3aa: CSAMVSYEQYF
abundance: few
d_gene: NA
j_gene: TRBJ2-7
v_gene: TRBV20-1

CDR3aa: CASSRAEGYGYTF
abundance: NA
d_gene: NA
j_gene: TRBJ1-2
v_gene: TRBV6-6

CDR3aa: CASSLPGITPAGSSYEQYF
abundance: NA
d_gene: TRBD2
j_gene: TRBJ2-7
v_gene: TRBV7-9

CDR3aa: CASSPPGSTEAFF
abundance: NA
d_gene: NA
j_gene: TRBJ1-1
v_gene: TRBV9

CDR3aa: CASSSTGGGSPLHF
abundance: few
d_gene: TRBD1
j_gene: TRBJ1-6
v_gene: TRBV7-3

CDR3aa: CASSRGVNTEAFF
abundance: NA
d_gene: NA
j_gene: TRBJ1-1
v_gene: TRBV27

CDR3aa: CSVVSAGGRGGYTF
abundance: NA
d_gene: TRBD1
j_gene: TRBJ1-2
v_gene: TRBV29-1

CDR3aa: CSVTRQGASINEQFF
abundance: NA
d_gene: TRBD1
j_gene: TRBJ2-1
v_gene: TRBV29-1

CDR3aa: CASSFSWQGTYGYTF
abundance: NA
d_gene: NA
j_gene: TRBJ1-2
v_gene: TRBV27

CDR3aa: CATSTRLAGLSYEQFF
abundance: NA
d_gene: TRBD2
j_gene: TRBJ2-1
v_gene: TRBV15

CDR3aa: CASSLAQGSMEQYF
abundance: NA
d_gene: NA
j_gene: TRBJ2-7
v_gene: TRBV5-6

CDR3aa: CASSQANGQGDEQYF
abundance: NA
d_gene: TRBD1
j_gene: TRBJ2-7
v_gene: TRBV4-1

CDR3aa: CASSPAGYSTGELFF
abundance: few
d_gene: NA
j_gene: TRBJ2-2
v_gene: TRBV18

CDR3aa: CASSASVSGRRGEQFF
abundance: NA
d_gene: NA
j_gene: TRBJ2-1
v_gene: TRBV7-8

CDR3aa: CASSLERFSEQYF
abundance: few
d_gene: NA
j_gene: TRBJ2-7
v_gene: TRBV7-8

CDR3aa: CASSQGAGGASGNTIYF
abundance: NA
d_gene: TRBD1
j_gene: TRBJ1-3
v_gene: TRBV4-1

CDR3aa: CASSFETSGFTGELFF
abundance: NA
d_gene: TRBD2
j_gene: TRBJ2-2
v_gene: TRBV5-6